This T cell receptor beta chain stems from a study of blood T cell repertoires in COVID-19. Study at large: Both acute and convalescent COVID-19 samples were obtained from the United States, Italy and Spain. The cDNA or gDNA used as material had been derived from T cells, B-cell-depleted T cells, or PBMCs.

In the authors' methods: Nucleated cell counts were estimated from reference gene primer amplification. Libraries were prepared by immunoSEQ multiplex PCR; TCRdb keeps only in-frame clonotypes and omits some of them. V and J calls and clone size follow that table, whereas D and trimming were derived from the DNA. The data hold fewer than 55,000 clones, with approximately 88% observed a single time. This clone was picked up a small number of times. The sample has other DNA sequences that encode this CDR3 too. The CDR3 runs 10 residues. The V gene's germline CDR1 is SNHLY and CDR2 FYNNEI. V lost 10 bases to trimming and J lost 7 bases, with 10 bases between them.

The specimen sequenced was peripheral blood. The chain combines TRBV2 with TRBJ1-1, with D unclear. The sequence was collected from a man between 50 and 59 years old with acute or convalescent COVID-19. CDR3 bases: TGTGCCACCTCAGAGGGTGAAGCTTTCTTT. It specifies CATSEGEAFF.